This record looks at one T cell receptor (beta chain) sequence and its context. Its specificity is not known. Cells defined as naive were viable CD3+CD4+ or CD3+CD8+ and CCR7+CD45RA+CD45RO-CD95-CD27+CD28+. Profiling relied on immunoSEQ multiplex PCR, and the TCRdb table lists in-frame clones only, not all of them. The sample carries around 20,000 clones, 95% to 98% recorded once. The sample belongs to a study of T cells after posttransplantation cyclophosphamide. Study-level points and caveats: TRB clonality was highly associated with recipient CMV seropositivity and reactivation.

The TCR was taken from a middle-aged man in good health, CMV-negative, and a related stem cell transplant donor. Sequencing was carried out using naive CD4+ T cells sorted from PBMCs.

CDR3 protein: CASRVAGGRDEQFF. DNA of the CDR3: TGTGCCAGCAGAGTAGCGGGAGGGCGGGATGAGCAGTTCTTC. The V call is TRBV5-4, the J call TRBJ2-1; 11 positions agree with TRBD2. The germline V gene has CDR1 SGHNT and CDR2 YYREEE (reference sequence). V lost 5 bases, J lost 8 bases, and 6 bases stayed unmatched. The CDR3 loop spans 14 amino acids.